The clone carrying this TCR beta chain has a handful of counts. Germline assignment: CDR1 SGHDT and CDR2 YYEEEE. This CDR3 spans 13 amino acids. Between the trimmed V and J ends, which lost 4 bases and 9 bases, there was a span of 17 bases. This entry comes from a study of blood T cell repertoires in COVID-19. As for the study in general: Sites in the United States, Italy and Spain provided acute and convalescent COVID-19 samples. The cDNA or gDNA used as material had been derived from T cells, B-cell-depleted T cells, or PBMCs.

Authors' data handling: Amplification of reference gene primers was used by the study to estimate nucleated cell counts. This table comes from immunoSEQ multiplex PCR, and its TCRdb copy is limited to in-frame clones, with some not included. V, J and clone size are those of that table, while D and trimming were read from the DNA. The sample has some 50,000 clones; 68% are singletons. This chain connects TRBV5-6 to TRBJ2-7, with D tentatively TRBD2 (6 bases). The sequence came from a woman aged 70-85 years with acute or convalescent COVID-19. Sequencing used peripheral blood. The CDR3: CASSKDLGRGQYF. The CDR3, as DNA: TGTGCCAGCAGCAAGGACCTTGGGCGGGGGCAGTACTTC.